This T cell receptor beta chain was captured in a study of blood T cell repertoires in COVID-19. Study-wide background: Whether acute or convalescent, the COVID-19 samples came from the United States, Italy and Spain. In each case, the material was cDNA or gDNA derived from T cells, B-cell-depleted T cells, or PBMCs.

Study processing details: Amplified reference gene primers provided the basis for estimating nucleated cell counts. The method was immunoSEQ multiplex PCR; TCRdb's version includes in-frame clones alone and lacks a portion of them. V, J and clone size are taken as reported in that table, and D and trimming were inferred from the DNA itself. The table has 300,000 to 350,000 clones, around 87% seen once; the top ten hold roughly 2.3%. The source of this sequence is a man aged 18 to 30 with active or convalescent COVID-19. The sequenced sample was peripheral blood.

CDR3 amino acids: CASSEALGYTF. The CDR3 region has the DNA TGTGCCAGCAGTGAGGCCTTAGGCTACACCTTC. The rearrangement joins TRBV2 to TRBJ1-2; D gene ambiguous. Germline CDR1 SNHLY, CDR2 FYNNEI. V lost 3 bases and J 8 bases, leaving 7 bases between the germline ends. CDR3 size: 11 residues. Complete variable domain (other parts from reference TRBV2 and TRBJ1-2): EPEVTQTPSHQVTQMGQEVILRCVPISNHLYFYWYRQILGQKVEFLVSFYNNEISEKSEIFDDQFSVERPDGSNFTLKIRSTKLEDSAMYFCASSEALGYTFGSGTRLTVV.